This TCR beta chain was identified in a study of cytomegalovirus exposure and HLA in healthy donors. This CDR3 region has 13 residues. The germline V and J ends were trimmed by 3 bases and 5 bases, with 10 bases remaining between them. Germline V gene data show CDR1 as SEHNR and CDR2 as FQNEAQ (reference sequence). PCR involved 60 Vbeta and 13 Jbeta primers. Sequenced by immunoSEQ multiplex PCR; TCRdb stores in-frame clones only, minus some. The table includes around 140,000 clones, approximately 77% detected once. Study conclusions and caveats: In terms of immune exposure information, only CMV serostatus was available.

In the case of this clone: What it binds is not known.

Healthy bone marrow donors made up the donors. The sequence derives from a woman aged 40 to 55 in good health and CMV-seronegative. Sequenced input: PBMCs. The chain has TRBV7-9 and TRBJ1-1; TRBD1 might be the D (6 bases). CDR3 loop: CASSFAGETEAFF. The CDR3 DNA sequence: TGTGCCAGCAGCTTTGCAGGGGAAACTGAAGCTTTCTTT.